This TCR beta chain was identified in a study of Graves' ophthalmopathy and Graves' hyperthyroidism. This clonotype showed up many times. RNA served as the template for amplifying TCR beta CDR3 regions. HTBI primers were used in a first-round RT-PCR, which preceded a second-round multiplex PCR. Each CDR3 protein is one row after TCRdb ran MiXCR on the multiplex PCR reads. The data hold about 420,000 distinct CDR3 sequences, with under 25% observed a single time. Per the germline V gene, CDR1 is SGDLS and CDR2 is YYNGEE. The V and J ends lost 3 bases and 0 bases respectively, with 10 bases between them. This CDR3 is 15 amino acids long. Absence of ophthalmopathy within 18 months of follow-up defined stable hyperthyroidism. Aged 18 to 65, hyperthyroidism patients had new diagnoses of under 2 months' duration. Ineligible for inclusion were patients with other autoimmune diseases, uncontrolled infections, pregnancy or lactation. Each diagnosis was determined on the basis of clinical symptoms, serum thyroxine, TRAb, thyroid ultrasound and orbital computed tomography.

The source is a woman under 30 with stable Graves' hyperthyroidism. The chain carries TRBV9 and TRBJ1-5; unclear D gene. Sequencing was carried out using peripheral blood. CDR3 region: CASSGGVDSNQPQHF. The CDR3 DNA sequence: TGTGCCAGCAGCGGTGGGGTAGATAGCAATCAGCCCCAGCATTTT.